This entry concerns a single TCR beta chain. With V trimmed by 6 bases and J by 2 bases, 5 bases remained unmatched. Germline-derived CDR1 and CDR2 are WNHNN and SYGVQD (reference sequence). The CDR3 extends over 15 amino acids. Produced via immunoSEQ multiplex PCR; TCRdb's table is partial and in-frame only. In the table there are about 76,000 clones, 60% to 85% of which are singletons. This sample stems from a study of blood T cell repertoires in COVID-19. Study details: In each case, the material was cDNA or gDNA derived from T cells, B-cell-depleted T cells, or PBMCs.

This clonotype was sampled from a man aged 65-85 years with acute or convalescent COVID-19. This rearrangement joins TRBV10-1 to TRBJ2-3; 10 bases are shared with TRBD2. The specimen was peripheral blood. CDR3 nucleotides: TGCGCCAGCAGCGGAGCGGGAGGGCTCACAGATACGCAGTATTTT. The encoded protein is CASSGAGGLTDTQYF.